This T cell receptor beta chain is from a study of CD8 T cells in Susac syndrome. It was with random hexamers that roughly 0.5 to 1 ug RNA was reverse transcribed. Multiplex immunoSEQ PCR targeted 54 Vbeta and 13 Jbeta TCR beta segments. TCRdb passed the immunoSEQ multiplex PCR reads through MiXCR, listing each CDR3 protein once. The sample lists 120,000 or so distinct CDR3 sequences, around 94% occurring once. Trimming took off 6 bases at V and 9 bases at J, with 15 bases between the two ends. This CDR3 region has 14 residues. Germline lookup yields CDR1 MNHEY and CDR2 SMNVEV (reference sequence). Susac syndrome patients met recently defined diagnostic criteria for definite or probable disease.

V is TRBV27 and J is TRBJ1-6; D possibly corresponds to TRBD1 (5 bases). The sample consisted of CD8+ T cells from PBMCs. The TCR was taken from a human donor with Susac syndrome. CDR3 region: CASRPGTPSSPLHF. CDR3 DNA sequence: TGTGCCAGCAGGCCCGGGACCCCTAGTTCACCCCTCCACTTT.